This T cell receptor (beta chain) was captured in a study of technical replicates of blood from a handful of donors (dated by TCRdb to 2017 to 2019). Details on this clone: Its recognized antigen is unknown. No base quality values were provided; no much bigger clone lies one nucleotide off.

The CDR3 goes from the cysteine to the phenylalanine over 15 residues. The retained sequence is limited to the CDR3, 45 bases, with the frame set at the first base. The library came from the immunoSEQ multiplex PCR assay. TCRdb obtained this table from immuneACCESS and retained in-frame rearrangements with V and J assigned. These tables miss some clones; where compared with another copy, unresolved V genes account for less than half of the shortfall, and the remainder is unexplained. The table for this sample lists 9,500 to 15,000 clones; about 94% of them were counted only once. The ten top clones hold approximately 7.6% of the sample.

The source material was PBMCs. This receptor chain uses TRBV21-1 and TRBJ2-1; the table's D call TRBD1 went unverified against the DNA. TRBV21-1 is annotated as a pseudogene. The TCR originated in a human donor in good health. The sequenced DNA is TGTGCCAGCAGCCTTGGGGGCCACACCTACAATGAGCAGTTCTTC. Translated, it reads CASSLGGHTYNEQFF.